One sample yielded the 20 T cell receptor beta chains listed below, sequenced in a study of T cells after posttransplantation cyclophosphamide. Generated by immunoSEQ multiplex PCR, the TCRdb table keeps only in-frame clones and is missing some. The specimen has around 34,000 clones, none found just once. Sequenced: PBMCs. The receptors come from a man aged 50-59 years in good health, CMV-negative, and a related stem cell transplant donor.

This clone came up many times. The rearrangement links TRBV19 to TRBJ1-2; weak D call: TRBD1 (5 bases). Germline CDR1 LNHDA, CDR2 SQIVND (reference sequence). The CDR3 length is 12 residues. The germline V and J ends were trimmed by 7 bases and 4 bases, with 10 bases remaining between them. The CDR3: CASKGASYGYTF. For the CDR3, the DNA is TGTGCCAGTAAAGGGGCGTCCTATGGCTACACCTTC.

In this sample, this clone turned up many times. V is TRBV5-4 and J is TRBJ1-3; D uncertain. The CDR3 runs to 14 residues. Trimming took off 3 bases at V and 4 bases at J, with 11 bases between the two ends. From germline, CDR1 is SGHNT and CDR2 YYREEE (reference sequence). CDR3 bases: TGTGCCAGCAGCTCCGGGAATGCCGGAAACACCATATATTTT. Amino acids: CASSSGNAGNTIYF. The entire variable domain, with the rest obtained from reference TRBV5-4 and TRBJ1-3, is as follows: ETGVTQSPTHLIKTRGQQVTLRCSSQSGHNTVSWYQQALGQGPQFIFQYYREEENGRGNFPPRFSGLQFPNYSSELNVNALELDDSALYLCASSSGNAGNTIYFGEGSWLTVV.

This clone showed up many times. The chain carries TRBV11-3 and TRBJ2-7, with D unclear. Germline V gene lookup returns CDR1 SGHNT and CDR2 YENEEA. The CDR3 length is 13 residues. Deletions cut 1 base from V and 6 bases from J, with 10 bases between. CDR3 nucleotides: TGTGCCAGCAGCTTAGTTTTTAGTGGCGAGCAGTACTTC. This gives the protein CASSLVFSGEQYF. The variable domain in full, with the rest retrieved from reference TRBV11-3 and TRBJ2-7, is EAGVVQSPRYKIIEKKQPVAFWCNPISGHNTLYWYLQNLGQGPELLIRYENEEAVDDSQLPKDRFSAERLKGVDSTLKIQPAELGDSAVYLCASSLVFSGEQYFGPGTRLTVT.

This clone was picked up many times. The chain joins TRBV9 to TRBJ2-2; D perhaps matches TRBD1 (6 bases). The CDR3 loop spans 19 amino acids. Germline values: CDR1 SGDLS, CDR2 YYNGEE. V lost 4 bases and J lost 6, with 28 bases in between. The CDR3 is CASSFFSGVGRKESGELFF. In nucleotides, the CDR3 is TGTGCCAGCAGCTTTTTTTCAGGGGTAGGGCGCAAGGAATCCGGGGAGCTGTTTTTT.

This clone appeared many times. The V call is TRBV6-4, the J call TRBJ2-2; 9 positions agree with TRBD1. The CDR3 covers 14 residues. Germline V lookup: CDR1 MRHNA, CDR2 SNTAGT. The junction had 0 bases not matched to a gene; V was cut back by 4 bases and J by 3 bases. The CDR3 region is CASSGTGDTGELFF. The CDR3 DNA reads TGTGCCAGCAGTGGGACAGGGGACACCGGGGAGCTGTTTTTT.

The J gene is TRBJ2-7, the V gene TRBV11-2, with D possibly matching TRBD1 (5 bases). The CDR3 consists of 14 residues. Trimming cost V 1 base and J 4 bases, with 11 bases left between them. Germline V gene data show CDR1 as SGHAT and CDR2 as FQNNGV. The CDR3 is CASSLGGSPYEQYF. Written as DNA, the CDR3 is TGTGCCAGCAGCTTAGGGGGCTCTCCTTACGAGCAGTACTTC.

This clone was seen ten or more times. The V call is TRBV4-1, the J call TRBJ2-1; the D gene is possibly TRBD1 (6 bases). V was trimmed by 8 bases and J by 6 bases, leaving 23 bases between them. There are 16 residues in the CDR3. Looked up from germline, CDR1 is MGHRA and CDR2 is YSYEKL. The CDR3 DNA reads TGCGCCAGCCGTTTTACGGGGTGGTCGACAGGCAATGAGCAGTTCTTC. Translation gives CASRFTGWSTGNEQFF.

In its sample, this clone was seen many times. The chain combines TRBV7-3 with TRBJ2-1; 10 positions match TRBD2. Germline trimming cut 1 base from V and 3 bases from J; bases unmatched to any gene: 0. Germline CDR1 SGHTA, CDR2 FQGTGA. This CDR3 region has 15 residues. This CDR3 is CASSLIAGGYNEQFF. CDR3 DNA sequence: TGTGCCAGCAGCTTAATAGCGGGGGGCTACAATGAGCAGTTCTTC.

This clone was seen repeatedly, ten times or more. This chain joins TRBV19 and TRBJ1-2, with D maybe TRBD1 (6 bases). The CDR3 length is 12 residues. The V gene's germline CDR1 is LNHDA and CDR2 SQIVND (reference sequence). Trimming left V 3 bases short and J 7 bases short, with 9 bases between. CDR3: CASSITGFGYTF. CDR3 nucleotides: TGTGCCAGTAGTATCACAGGGTTTGGCTACACCTTC. Complete variable domain (other parts from reference TRBV19 and TRBJ1-2): DGGITQSPKYLFRKEGQNVTLSCEQNLNHDAMYWYRQDPGQGLRLIYYSQIVNDFQKGDIAEGYSVSREKKESFPLTVTSAQKNPTAFYLCASSITGFGYTFGSGTRLTVV.

This clone was seen at least ten times. The rearrangement uses TRBV7-2 and TRBJ2-1, with TRBD1 as a possible D gene (6 bases). The CDR3 has 14 amino acids. With 1 base removed from V and 8 bases from J, the gap between germline ends came to 12 bases. Germline V CDR1 and CDR2: SGHTA, FQGNSA. CDR3: CASSLDRQVDEQFF. CDR3 bases: TGTGCCAGCAGCTTAGACAGACAGGTTGATGAGCAGTTCTTC. Using reference TRBV7-2 and TRBJ2-1 for the parts outside the CDR3, the full variable domain is GAGVSQSPSNKVTEKGKDVELRCDPISGHTALYWYRQSLGQGLEFLIYFQGNSAPDKSGLPSDRFSAERTGGSVSTLTIQRTQQEDSAVYLCASSLDRQVDEQFFGPGTRLTVL.

This clone was recorded many times. CDR3 sequence reads: CASSEAGKNTGELFF. In nucleotides, the CDR3 is TGCGCCAGCAGTGAAGCGGGAAAGAACACCGGGGAGCTGTTTTTT. The chain is built from TRBV10-1 and TRBJ2-2; 7 nucleotides line up with TRBD2. The CDR3 has 15 residues. Trimming cost V 3 bases and J 1 base; bases outside gene matches: 2. Germline-derived CDR1 and CDR2 are WNHNN and SYGVQD (reference sequence).

This clone was seen at least ten times. The chain links TRBV5-6 to TRBJ2-3; D is possibly TRBD2 (6 bases). The CDR3 extends over 14 amino acids. Germline CDR1 is SGHDT and CDR2 is YYEEEE. Trimming stripped 5 bases from V and 4 bases from J, with 14 bases between. The CDR3 here is CASRFSGVADTQYF. The CDR3 region has the DNA TGTGCCAGCAGATTCTCGGGGGTCGCAGATACGCAGTATTTT.

This clone was recorded many times. The chain couples TRBV6-4 to TRBJ1-6, with 9 bases fitting TRBD1. The germline V gene has CDR1 MRHNA and CDR2 SNTAGT. CDR3 length: 16 residues. J gave up 10 bases and V 6 bases, and 13 bases lay outside the gene matches. This CDR3 is CASSSKGQGEGSPLHF. CDR3 sequence (DNA): TGTGCCAGCAGCTCGAAGGGACAGGGAGAAGGATCACCCCTCCACTTT.

V usage is TRBV5-4 and J usage is TRBJ2-5; TRBD1 matches 10 bases. Germline CDR1 and CDR2: SGHNT and YYREEE (reference sequence). The CDR3 is made up of 16 amino acids. Losses at the gene ends were 5 bases for V and 2 bases for J; bases not matched to a gene: 9. The CDR3 here is CASRRRQGAQQETQYF. The CDR3 bases are TGTGCCAGCAGACGGAGACAGGGGGCGCAGCAAGAGACCCAGTACTTC. Supplemented by reference TRBV5-4 and TRBJ2-5, the full variable domain reads ETGVTQSPTHLIKTRGQQVTLRCSSQSGHNTVSWYQQALGQGPQFIFQYYREEENGRGNFPPRFSGLQFPNYSSELNVNALELDDSALYLCASRRRQGAQQETQYFGPGTRLLVL.

This clone appeared a few times. The chain couples TRBV27 to TRBJ1-2; unclear D gene. The CDR3 is 15 residues long. Germline CDR1 MNHEY, CDR2 SMNVEV (reference sequence). V lost 2 bases to trimming and J lost 0 bases, with 10 bases between them. For the CDR3, the DNA is TGTGCCAGCAGTTTAAAAATAGGAGCTAACTATGGCTACACCTTC. Its protein product is CASSLKIGANYGYTF.

For this clone: One end of the junction does not line up with germline, which may come from a read error. V is TRBV4-3 and J is TRBJ2-5; 9 bases map to TRBD2. CDR3 length: 16 amino acids. Germline V gene sequence: CDR1 LGHNA, CDR2 YSLEER. CDR3 DNA sequence: TGCGCCAGCAGCCAAGTCGTAGCGGGGGACCAAGAGGCCCAGTACTTC. It specifies CASSQVVAGDQEAQYF.

Ten or more counts support this clone. CDR3 bases: TGTGCCAGCAGCTTAGGGGCCCTAACCTACGAGCAGTACTTC. It is translated as CASSLGALTYEQYF. J is TRBJ2-7 and V is TRBV7-9, with unresolved D. The ends were cut back, 1 base at V and 2 bases at J, with 9 bases in the middle. The germline V gene encodes CDR1 SEHNR and CDR2 FQNEAQ (reference sequence). This CDR3 comprises 14 residues.

This clone was observed at least ten times. The gene calls are TRBV5-6 and TRBJ2-7, with a weak D call TRBD2 (6 bases). V lost 5 bases to trimming and J lost 5 bases, with 23 bases between them. Germline CDR1 is SGHDT and CDR2 is YYEEEE. There are 16 residues in the CDR3. CDR3 amino acids: CASSSYSGSEPHEQYF. The CDR3 nucleotides read TGTGCCAGCAGTTCTTATAGCGGTTCTGAACCCCACGAGCAGTACTTC. The complete variable domain, with remaining parts taken from reference TRBV5-6 and TRBJ2-7, reads DAGVTQSPTHLIKTRGQQVTLRCSPKSGHDTVSWYQQALGQGPQFIFQYYEEEERQRGNFPDRFSGHQFPNYSSELNVNALLLGDSALYLCASSSYSGSEPHEQYFGPGTRLTVT.

This clone was observed many times. V gene TRBV10-3 combines with J gene TRBJ1-4; D not resolved. The CDR3 runs to 13 residues. With 0 bases removed from V and 11 bases from J, the gap between germline ends came to 10 bases. Germline values: CDR1 ENHRY, CDR2 SYGVKD. The CDR3 region is CAISESGVGKLFF. As DNA, the CDR3 is TGTGCCATCAGTGAGTCCGGGGTCGGGAAACTGTTTTTT.

The chain employs TRBV5-8 and TRBJ2-1, with 13 bases identical to TRBD2. The CDR3 loop spans 16 amino acids. Germline CDR1 is SGHTS and CDR2 is YDEGEE. J lost 9 bases, V lost 0 bases, and 6 bases had no gene match. The CDR3 loop reads CASSLGGTSGVSEQFF. CDR3 sequence (DNA): TGTGCCAGCAGCTTGGGCGGGACTAGCGGGGTGTCTGAGCAGTTCTTC.